These T cell receptor beta chains were read from a single sample in a study of blood T cell repertoires in COVID-19. Clones were read by immunoSEQ multiplex PCR, and TCRdb kept only the in-frame ones, dropping some. The sample shows some 110,000 clones, about 80% of them seen only once. Material for sequencing was peripheral blood. These receptors were collected from a man between 60 and 75 years old with acute or convalescent COVID-19. Each CDR3 is given with its conserved first and last residue. The D gene is left open where the match is weak. A clone size is listed for some rows: how often the clone was seen (once, few, many), or a class if it is expanded.

TRBV6-5	TRBJ1-2	once	TRBD1	TGTGCCAGCACCCGGGGACAGGCCAACTATGGCTACACCTTC	CASTRGQANYGYTF
TRBV4-3	TRBJ1-1	once	TRBD1	TGCGCCAGCAGCCAAGGGGCCGGGACAGGATCAAAAACTGAAGCTTTCTTT	CASSQGAGTGSKTEAFF
TRBV18	TRBJ2-2	few	NA	TGTGCCAGCTCACCACAAGCGTCCGGGGAGCTGTTTTTT	CASSPQASGELFF
TRBV6-2/TRBV6-3	TRBJ1-5	NA	NA	TGTGCCAGCAGTTACAGGAGGGGCCCTAGCAATCAGCCCCAGCATTTT	CASSYRRGPSNQPQHF
TRBV5-1	TRBJ1-1	once	TRBD1	TGCGCCAGCAGGGTTGGCCAGGGGGCGGTTGAAGCTTTCTTT	CASRVGQGAVEAFF
TRBV7-8	TRBJ2-1	NA	NA	TGTGCCAGCAGACGAGTGCCCACGGACACCTTCGGGTTCTTC	CASRRVPTDTFGFF
TRBV28	TRBJ2-6	NA	NA	TGTGCCAGCATGGTCGGGGGAGCCAACGTCCTGACTTTC	CASMVGGANVLTF
TRBV7-2	TRBJ2-2	NA	NA	TGTGCCAGCAGCTTACGAGGGCCGACCGGGGAGCTGTTTTTT	CASSLRGPTGELFF
TRBV5-1	TRBJ1-5	few	NA	TGCGCCAGCAGCTTGGACGGGAGTCAGCCCCAGCATTTT	CASSLDGSQPQHF
TRBV27	TRBJ2-7	NA	TRBD1	TGTGCCAGCAGTTTAGGACAGGGTAAGAGCTACGAGCAGTACTTC	CASSLGQGKSYEQYF
TRBV7-8	TRBJ1-2	few	TRBD1	TGTGCCAGCAGCTTAGGTGGGACAGGGGGATCTAACTATGGCTACACCTTC	CASSLGGTGGSNYGYTF
TRBV25-1	TRBJ1-1	NA	NA	TGTGCCAGCAGTCCTAAAGGCCGGTGGAGGGGTACTGAAGCTTTCTTT	CASSPKGRWRGTEAFF
TRBV5-6	TRBJ1-5	NA	NA	TGTGCCAGCAGCCCGACGGGGAGGAATCAGCCCCAGCATTTT	CASSPTGRNQPQHF
TRBV5-1	TRBJ2-7	NA	TRBD1	TGCGCCAGCAGCTTAAATCCCGGGACAGGGTACACCGAGCAGTACTTC	CASSLNPGTGYTEQYF
TRBV7-8	TRBJ2-1	NA	NA	TGTGCCAGCAGCGCCCGTCAGGGTGAGCAGTTCTTC	CASSARQGEQFF
TRBV6-5	TRBJ1-1	NA	TRBD1	TGTGCCGGGACCGACAGGGCGGACACTGAAGCTTTCTTT	CAGTDRADTEAFF
TRBV7-9	TRBJ1-3	NA	NA	TGTGCCAGCAGCACGATCGACCGAACTCGAGGCACCATATATTTT	CASSTIDRTRGTIYF
TRBV28	TRBJ1-2	NA	TRBD1	TGTGCCAGCAGTTCAGGGGGGACAACTCCTAATGGCTACACCTTC	CASSSGGTTPNGYTF
TRBV24-1	TRBJ1-5	NA	NA	TGTGCCACCAGTGATCCCCGGGGGGGCGATCAGCCCCAGCATTTT	CATSDPRGGDQPQHF
TRBV11-3	TRBJ2-7	NA	TRBD2	TGTGCCAGCAGCTTAGGCGGGAGGCCCTACGAGCAGTACTTC	CASSLGGRPYEQYF
TRBV27	TRBJ2-1	NA	TRBD2	TGTGCCAGCAGTTTAAGGACTAGTGCCAATGAGCAGTTCTTC	CASSLRTSANEQFF
TRBV4-1	TRBJ2-3	NA	TRBD2	TGCGCCAGCAGCCAAGGGGGCCTAGCGGGAGTTGTAGATACGCAGTATTTT	CASSQGGLAGVVDTQYF
TRBV6-5	TRBJ2-7	NA	TRBD1	TGTGCCAGCTTAGGGACAGGGGAGACCTACGAGCAGTACTTC	CASLGTGETYEQYF
TRBV24-1	TRBJ1-2	NA	NA	TGTGCCACCAGTGATTACGACAGCGCCCATGGCTACACCTTC	CATSDYDSAHGYTF
TRBV7-9	TRBJ2-5	NA	TRBD1	TGTGCCAGCAGCCGACCGGGACAGGGTCTAGAGACCCAGTACTTC	CASSRPGQGLETQYF
TRBV6-2/TRBV6-3	TRBJ2-1	NA	NA	TGTGCCAGCAGTTACTCGGAGAACCACAATGAGCAGTTCTTC	CASSYSENHNEQFF
TRBV5-1	TRBJ2-1	NA	TRBD2	TGCGCCAGCACCACGACTAGCGGGAGGGATGAGCAGTTCTTC	CASTTTSGRDEQFF
TRBV5-1	TRBJ1-1	NA	NA	TGCGCCAGCAGCGGCGGGAGAACAAATGAAGCTTTCTTT	CASSGGRTNEAFF
TRBV4-1	TRBJ1-1	few	NA	TGCGCCAGCAGCCAAGAAGCCGGGGATAACACTGAAGCTTTCTTT	CASSQEAGDNTEAFF
TRBV6-5	TRBJ1-1	few	TRBD1	TGTGCCAGCACCACAGGGGGGACAGCGAACACTGAAGCTTTCTTT	CASTTGGTANTEAFF
TRBV5-5	TRBJ1-1	NA	NA	TGTGCCAGCAGCTTATTTCAGGGTTGGCCTGAAGCTTTCTTT	CASSLFQGWPEAFF
TRBV2	TRBJ1-5	NA	TRBD1	TGTGCCAGCGGGGGGACAGGGCATCCTGATCAGCCCCAGCATTTT	CASGGTGHPDQPQHF
TRBV27	TRBJ1-1	NA	TRBD1	TGTGCCAGCGGAGACAGGGGTACTGAAGCTTTCTTT	CASGDRGTEAFF
TRBV7-7	TRBJ2-1	NA	NA	TGTGCTAGCAGCTTAGCGCTCGGCAGGGGCAATGAGCAGTTCTTC	CASSLALGRGNEQFF
TRBV7-9	TRBJ2-1	NA	NA	TGTGCCAGCAGCTTAGTCACGGGGTACAATGAGCAGTTCTTC	CASSLVTGYNEQFF
TRBV11-3	TRBJ1-2	NA	NA	TGTGCCAGCAGCTTAATACCGGGGACTCCCATGTATGGCTACACCTTC	CASSLIPGTPMYGYTF
TRBV11-3	TRBJ1-1	NA	NA	TGTGCCAGCAGCTTAAGTCAGGGGAACACTGAAGCTTTCTTT	CASSLSQGNTEAFF
TRBV18	TRBJ1-2	NA	TRBD1	TGTGCCAGCTCACCCCCGGGACAGGGGTATTATGGCTACACCTTC	CASSPPGQGYYGYTF
TRBV5-1	TRBJ2-5	few	NA	TGCGCCAGCAGCTTGTTAAGCGCCCAAGAGACCCAGTACTTC	CASSLLSAQETQYF
TRBV13	TRBJ1-2	NA	TRBD1	TGTGCCAGCAGCCCCGGACAGGGGTTCGTTAGCTATGGCTACACCTTC	CASSPGQGFVSYGYTF
TRBV19	TRBJ2-1	NA	NA	TGTGCCAGTAGTATTTTTACGGGAGTTTCCTACAATGAGCAGTTCTTC	CASSIFTGVSYNEQFF
TRBV3-1/TRBV3-2	TRBJ1-1	NA	NA	TGTGCCAGCAGCCCCCGGTCGAACACTGAAGCTTTCTTT	CASSPRSNTEAFF
TRBV7-9	TRBJ1-1	NA	NA	TGTGCCAGCAGCTTGGACAGAGACACTGAAGCTTTCTTT	CASSLDRDTEAFF
TRBV27	TRBJ2-1	NA	TRBD1	TGTGCCAGCAGAAAGGGACAGGGGGCGGTTAGGGAGCAGTTCTTC	CASRKGQGAVREQFF
TRBV15	TRBJ1-1	NA	NA	TGTGCCACCAGCAGAGATAGGGGATACACTGAAGCTTTCTTT	CATSRDRGYTEAFF
TRBV27	TRBJ1-5	NA	TRBD1	TGTGCCAGCGCAAACTACAGGGGTCGGGGCAATCAGCCCCAGCATTTT	CASANYRGRGNQPQHF
TRBV3-1/TRBV3-2	TRBJ2-6	NA	TRBD2	TGTGCCAGCAGCCAAGATTTTAGCGGGAGCACGACCGCTGGCCGGGCCAACGTCCTGACTTTC	CASSQDFSGSTTAGRANVLTF
TRBV6-5	TRBJ1-1	NA	NA	TGTGCCAGCAGTTATAGGGGGGAAGCTTTCTTT	CASSYRGEAFF
TRBV15	TRBJ2-7	NA	NA	TGTGCCACCAGCAGAGAGGCTTGGGCTGAGTACGAGCAGTACTTC	CATSREAWAEYEQYF
TRBV5-1	TRBJ1-6	NA	NA	TGCGCCAGCAGCGCAGAAGCCGGGACACCGAATTCACCCCTCCACTTT	CASSAEAGTPNSPLHF
TRBV11-3	TRBJ1-2	NA	TRBD1	TGTGCCAGCAGTCTTACAGGGGCGAGGGGCTACACCTTC	CASSLTGARGYTF
TRBV7-2	TRBJ2-5	NA	NA	TGTGCCAGCAGCTTTCCTGCGGGGGAGACCCAGTACTTC	CASSFPAGETQYF
TRBV29-1	TRBJ2-3	NA	TRBD2	TGCAGCTCCAGGCCTAGCGGAAGCACAGATACGCAGTATTTT	CSSRPSGSTDTQYF
TRBV7-2	TRBJ2-5	NA	NA	TGTGCCAGCAGCTATCGAGGAGAGACCCAGTACTTC	CASSYRGETQYF
TRBV19	TRBJ1-2	NA	TRBD1	TGTGCCAGTAGTCCCCGACAGGGTATCGATGGCTACACCTTC	CASSPRQGIDGYTF
TRBV28	TRBJ1-2	NA	NA	TGTGCCAGCAGTTTATCGGGCTATGGCTACACCTTC	CASSLSGYGYTF
TRBV12-5	TRBJ1-6	NA	NA	TGTGCTAGTACCGAGGGGGTTGGGAATTCACCCCTCCACTTT	CASTEGVGNSPLHF
TRBV5-1	TRBJ2-3	NA	NA	TGCGCCAGCAGCCCCCTCCTCAGCACAGATACGCAGTATTTT	CASSPLLSTDTQYF
TRBV20-1	TRBJ1-4	NA	NA	TGCAGTGTGGACAACAATGAAAAACTGTTTTTT	CSVDNNEKLFF
TRBV5-1	TRBJ2-3	NA	NA	TGCGCCAGCAGCGTGGGGGGAGTAGCGGACGAACGCACAAATACGCAGTATTTT	CASSVGGVADERTNTQYF